This T cell receptor (beta chain) emerged from a study of human T cells and chemical hapten exposure (dated by TCRdb to the early 2020s). For the study in its entirety: For sensitization, 2% DPC in acetone was applied to a 2 cm by 2 cm area of upper inner arm skin. Weekly therapeutic DPC doses were additionally applied to the scalp of patients throughout the roughly 25-week study period. Patch testing on the upper back used Finn chambers containing 0.01% DPC, with scoring done after 6 days according to International Contact Dermatitis Research Group standards. Most of the patients in the cohort were female, and the cohort covered alopecia areata with under or over 50% scalp involvement, alopecia totalis and alopecia universalis. Libraries were pooled for sequencing, and variation in per-sample TCR yields was attributed mainly to small differences in library volumes within the pool. Peripheral blood TCR repertoire changes were tracked in vivo in alopecia patients during primary and secondary sensitization to the hapten diphenylcyclopropenone (DPC). Patient blood was sampled pre-sensitization (week 0) and at 2, 6 and about 24 weeks after DPC sensitization. About 30 alopecia patients provided blood for TCR sequencing at one to four time points (pre-sensitization, 2, 6 and 24 weeks).

The time point label, as the study defines it: pre-sensitization, week 0. The treatment or condition label corresponds to: therapeutic diphenylcyclopropenone sensitization with weekly scalp DPC. At every patch-test visit, the blood draw took place before the patch test was put on. To be eligible, patients had to be aged 18 to 70, diagnosed with alopecia and judged suitable for DPC therapy, while pregnant patients were excluded. Unfractionated whole blood was collected in Tempus Blood RNA tubes, and total RNA was extracted from that blood. This clonotype has more than one count but fewer than ten. Its recognized antigen is unknown. There are no base qualities to consult, and no much larger clone falls within one base. Broader findings and caveats from the paper: Repeated subsampling changed both the strength of the expansion versus patch-test correlation and the threshold at which that correlation became significant. Because every patient had alopecia, a presumed autoimmune disease, the patients' immune response might differ from that of healthy individuals. DPC sensitization did not change how many TCRs were above 1 in 1000 frequency, and no evidence was found of alterations in global repertoire structure. Expanded TCRs formed significantly more large CDR3 similarity clusters than pre-sensitization or healthy control sets, consistent with antigen-driven responses. Patch test score was positively correlated with the number of PT1 expanded TCRs, with significance at thresholds 8, 16 and 32 but not at 4.

The library was built by means of RACE. These reads were obtained on a NextSeq 500. Library preparation attached unique molecular identifiers to individual cDNA molecules for quantitative, reproducible TCR counting. Both TCR alpha and TCR beta chains were sequenced from each blood RNA sample. The published analysis was carried out like this. The median number of TCRs per sample was over 85,000, ranging from about 20,000 to 750,000. The Decombinator software suite was used to annotate the V, J and CDR3 of the TCR reads. Every sample was subsampled to the same number of TCRs (28,000) for the PS versus PT1 abundance plots. TCRs were defined as expanded if absent before sensitization and observed at least eight times at the 2-week time point. Using fastp at Q25 and MiXCR, TCRdb reprocessed the public reads and kept productive beta chains. Duplicate CDR3 protein sequences are folded into a single record with the most common DNA and genes. The V and J calls, along with clone size, are taken from TCRdb and not from the paper's own processing. Present in this sample are roughly 38,000 distinct CDR3 sequences, approximately 13% of which were seen just once. The ten top clones hold about 5.7% of the sample.

The sequence was collected from a woman aged 30 to 39 with alopecia areata. Some clones in this sample may be carry-over from other donors' samples. Sample: whole blood, taken in connection with sensitization to the hapten diphenylcyclopropenone (DPC).

The CDR3 here reads CASSFRGLLNNEQFF. The DNA is as follows: TGTGCCAGCAGTTTTCGGGGCCTATTAAACAATGAGCAGTTCTTC. The V and J genes are TRBV6-2 or TRBV6-3 and TRBJ2-1; the D gene could be TRBD1 or TRBD2, each one agreeing over 5 bases. Relative to germline, V is 4 bases shorter and J is 5 bases shorter, with 15 bases between their ends. Taken from cysteine to phenylalanine, the CDR3 has 15 residues. Only CDR3 DNA is held: 45 bases, read in frame from base 1. CDR1 and CDR2, per the germline V gene, are MNHEY and SVGEGT.